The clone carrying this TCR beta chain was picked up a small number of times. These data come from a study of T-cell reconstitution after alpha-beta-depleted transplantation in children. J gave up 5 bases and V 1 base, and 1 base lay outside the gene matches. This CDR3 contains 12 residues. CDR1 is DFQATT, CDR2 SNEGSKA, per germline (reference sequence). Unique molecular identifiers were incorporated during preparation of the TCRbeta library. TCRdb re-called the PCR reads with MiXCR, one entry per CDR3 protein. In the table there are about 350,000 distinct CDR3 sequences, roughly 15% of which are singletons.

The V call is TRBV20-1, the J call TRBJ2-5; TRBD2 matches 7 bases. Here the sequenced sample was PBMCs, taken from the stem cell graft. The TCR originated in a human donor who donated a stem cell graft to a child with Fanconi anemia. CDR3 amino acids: CSARVLAETQYF. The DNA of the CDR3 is TGCAGTGCTAGAGTACTAGCGGAGACCCAGTACTTC.